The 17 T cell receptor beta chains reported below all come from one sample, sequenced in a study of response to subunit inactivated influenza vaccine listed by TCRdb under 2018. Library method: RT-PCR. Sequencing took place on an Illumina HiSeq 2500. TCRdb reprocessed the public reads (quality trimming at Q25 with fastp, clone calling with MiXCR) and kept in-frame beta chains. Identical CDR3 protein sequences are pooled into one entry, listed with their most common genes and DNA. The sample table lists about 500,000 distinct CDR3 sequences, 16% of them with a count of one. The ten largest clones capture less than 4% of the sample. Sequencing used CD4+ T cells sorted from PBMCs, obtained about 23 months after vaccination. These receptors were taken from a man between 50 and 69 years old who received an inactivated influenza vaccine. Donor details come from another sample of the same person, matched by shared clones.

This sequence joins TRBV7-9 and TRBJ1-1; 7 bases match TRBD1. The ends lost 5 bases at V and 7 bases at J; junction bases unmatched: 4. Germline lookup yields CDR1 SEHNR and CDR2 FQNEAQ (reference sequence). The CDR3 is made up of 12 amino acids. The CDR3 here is CASSRGTVEAFF. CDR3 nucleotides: TGTGCCAGCAGCCGCGGGACAGTTGAAGCTTTCTTT.

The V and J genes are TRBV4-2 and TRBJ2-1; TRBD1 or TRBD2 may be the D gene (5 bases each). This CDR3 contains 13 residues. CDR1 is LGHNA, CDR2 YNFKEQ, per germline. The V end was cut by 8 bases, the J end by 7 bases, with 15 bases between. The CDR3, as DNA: TGTGCCAGCGGCCGGGATCAGGGAAATGAGCAGTTCTTC. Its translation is CASGRDQGNEQFF.

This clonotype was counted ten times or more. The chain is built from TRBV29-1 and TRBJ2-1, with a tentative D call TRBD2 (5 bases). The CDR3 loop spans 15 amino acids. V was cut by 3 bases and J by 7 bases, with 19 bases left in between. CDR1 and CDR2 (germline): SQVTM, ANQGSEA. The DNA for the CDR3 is TGCAGCGTTGATTATGAGGGAGTTTTTTATAATGAGCAGTTCTTC. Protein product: CSVDYEGVFYNEQFF.

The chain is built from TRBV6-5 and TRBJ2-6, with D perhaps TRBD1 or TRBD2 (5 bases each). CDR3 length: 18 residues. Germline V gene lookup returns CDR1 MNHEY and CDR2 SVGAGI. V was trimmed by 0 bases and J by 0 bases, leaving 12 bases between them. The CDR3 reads CASSYSTGPTSGANVLTF. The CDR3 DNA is TGTGCCAGCAGTTACTCGACGGGACCCACCTCTGGGGCCAACGTCCTGACTTTC.

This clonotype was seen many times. The CDR3 DNA follows: TGTGCCAGCTCACCGACTAGCGGGAGGGGTGAGCAGTACTTC. It encodes CASSPTSGRGEQYF. V is TRBV18 and J is TRBJ2-7; 14 bases align to TRBD2. The V and J ends lost 3 bases and 7 bases, in that order; junction bases with no gene match: 2. Germline V gene lookup returns CDR1 KGHSH and CDR2 LQKENI. The CDR3 runs to 14 residues.

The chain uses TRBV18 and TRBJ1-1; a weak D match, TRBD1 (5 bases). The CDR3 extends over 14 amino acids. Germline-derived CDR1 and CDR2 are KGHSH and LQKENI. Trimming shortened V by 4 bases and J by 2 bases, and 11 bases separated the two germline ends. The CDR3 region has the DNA TGTGCCAGCTCACGCCTTAGGGGAAACACTGAAGCTTTCTTT. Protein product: CASSRLRGNTEAFF.

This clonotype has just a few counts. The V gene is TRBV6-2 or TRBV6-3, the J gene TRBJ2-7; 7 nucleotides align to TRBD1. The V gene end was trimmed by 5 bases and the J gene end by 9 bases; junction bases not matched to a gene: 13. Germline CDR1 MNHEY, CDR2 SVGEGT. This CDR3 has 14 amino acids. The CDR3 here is CASSTPGQPVMQYF. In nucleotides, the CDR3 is TGTGCCAGCAGTACCCCGGGACAGCCGGTAATGCAGTACTTC.

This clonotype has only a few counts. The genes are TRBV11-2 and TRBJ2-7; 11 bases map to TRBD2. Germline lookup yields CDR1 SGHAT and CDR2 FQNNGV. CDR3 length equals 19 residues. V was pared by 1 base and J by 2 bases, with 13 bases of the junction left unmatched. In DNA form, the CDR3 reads TGTGCCAGCAGCTTAGTTGGGCCTAGCGGGAGGCCTTCACCCTACGAGCAGTACTTC. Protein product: CASSLVGPSGRPSPYEQYF.

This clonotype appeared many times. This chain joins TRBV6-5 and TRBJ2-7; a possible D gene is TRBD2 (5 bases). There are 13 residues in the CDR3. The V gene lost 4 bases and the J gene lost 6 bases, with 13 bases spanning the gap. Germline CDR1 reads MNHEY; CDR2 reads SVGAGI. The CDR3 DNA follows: TGTGCCAGCAGTTTGGTATACGGGGTCGAGCAGTACTTC. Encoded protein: CASSLVYGVEQYF.

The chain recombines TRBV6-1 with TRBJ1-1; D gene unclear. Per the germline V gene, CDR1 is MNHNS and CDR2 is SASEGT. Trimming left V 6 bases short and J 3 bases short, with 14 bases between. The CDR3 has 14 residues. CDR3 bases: TGTGCCAGCAGCCCAGGATGGCGAGACACTGAAGCTTTCTTT. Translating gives CASSPGWRDTEAFF.

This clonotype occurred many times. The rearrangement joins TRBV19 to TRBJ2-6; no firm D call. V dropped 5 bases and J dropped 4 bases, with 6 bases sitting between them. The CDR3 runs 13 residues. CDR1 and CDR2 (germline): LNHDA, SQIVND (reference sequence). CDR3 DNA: TGTGCCAGTAGTTTCCAGGGGGCCAACGTCCTGACTTTC. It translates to CASSFQGANVLTF.

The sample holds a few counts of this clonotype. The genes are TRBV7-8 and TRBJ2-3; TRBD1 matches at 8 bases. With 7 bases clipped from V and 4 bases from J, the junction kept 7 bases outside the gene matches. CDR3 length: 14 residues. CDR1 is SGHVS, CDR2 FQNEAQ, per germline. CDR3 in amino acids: CASKTGVRADTQYF. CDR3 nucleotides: TGTGCCAGCAAGACAGGGGTTAGGGCAGATACGCAGTATTTT.

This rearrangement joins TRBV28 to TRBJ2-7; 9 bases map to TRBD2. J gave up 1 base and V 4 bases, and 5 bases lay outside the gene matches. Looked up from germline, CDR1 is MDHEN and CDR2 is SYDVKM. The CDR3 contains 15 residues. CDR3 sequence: CASSYLAGISYEQYF. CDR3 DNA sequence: TGTGCCAGCAGTTATCTAGCGGGGATATCCTACGAGCAGTACTTC. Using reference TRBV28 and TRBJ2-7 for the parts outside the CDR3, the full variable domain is DVKVTQSSRYLVKRTGEKVFLECVQDMDHENMFWYRQDPGLGLRLIYFSYDVKMKEKGDIPEGYSVSREKKERFSLILESASTNQTSMYLCASSYLAGISYEQYFGPGTRLTVT.

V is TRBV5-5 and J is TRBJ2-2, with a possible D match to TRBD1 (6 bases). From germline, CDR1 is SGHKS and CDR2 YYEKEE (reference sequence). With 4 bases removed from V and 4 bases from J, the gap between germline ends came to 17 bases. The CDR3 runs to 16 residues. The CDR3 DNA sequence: TGTGCCAGCAGCACCGGACAGCTTTCCAGCACCGGGGAGCTGTTTTTT. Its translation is CASSTGQLSSTGELFF. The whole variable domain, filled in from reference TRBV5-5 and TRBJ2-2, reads DAGVTQSPTHLIKTRGQQVTLRCSPISGHKSVSWYQQVLGQGPQFIFQYYEKEERGRGNFPDRFSARQFPNYSSELNVNALLLGDSALYLCASSTGQLSSTGELFFGEGSRLTVL.

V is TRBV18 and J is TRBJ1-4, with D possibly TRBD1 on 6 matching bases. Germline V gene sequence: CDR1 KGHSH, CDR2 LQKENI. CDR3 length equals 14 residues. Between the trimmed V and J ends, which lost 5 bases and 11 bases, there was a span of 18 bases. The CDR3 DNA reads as TGTGCCAGCTCAATACAGGGCGCGGACGATAAACTGTTTTTT. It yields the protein CASSIQGADDKLFF.

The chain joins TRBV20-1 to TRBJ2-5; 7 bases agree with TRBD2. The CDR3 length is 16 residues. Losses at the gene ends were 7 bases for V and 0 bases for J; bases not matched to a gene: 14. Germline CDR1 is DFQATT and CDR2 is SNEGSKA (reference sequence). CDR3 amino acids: CSVRAGASGYQETQYF. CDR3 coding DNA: TGCAGTGTCAGAGCCGGCGCTAGCGGTTACCAAGAGACCCAGTACTTC.

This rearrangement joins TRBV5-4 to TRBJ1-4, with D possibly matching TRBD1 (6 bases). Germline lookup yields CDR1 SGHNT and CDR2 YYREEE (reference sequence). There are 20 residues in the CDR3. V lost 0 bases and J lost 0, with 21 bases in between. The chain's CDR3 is CASSLGHRDIGWTTNEKLFF. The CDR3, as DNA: TGTGCCAGCAGCTTGGGGCACCGGGACATCGGGTGGACAACTAATGAAAAACTGTTTTTT.